This TCR beta chain was documented in a study of shared clonotypes between healthy human individuals. Across the study: Donor ages ranged 18 to 49 years: a couple of women, a few men. Each donor had three CD4 naive, three CD4 memory, two CD8 naive and one CD8 memory plate.

Only CD45RO-negative cells positively selected for CCR7 counted as naive CD8 cells, so terminally differentiated effector memory CD45RA+ cells were excluded. Healthy and HIV-negative, the adult donors had no recent acute infections or vaccinations. Every contributor of samples was a Caucasian grown-up residing in Nashville, Tennessee. The repertoire was sequenced with immunoSEQ multiplex PCR; TCRdb's copy has only in-frame clones and lacks some. The sample shows about 680,000 clones, about 91% of them seen only once. Sequenced sample: naive CD8+ T cells sorted from blood. The source is a man aged 25-45 years in good health.

CDR3 sequence reads: CASSQIRTSGEGHNEQFF. CDR3 DNA: TGCGCCAGCAGCCAAATACGGACTAGCGGGGAGGGACACAATGAGCAGTTCTTC. This chain joins TRBV4-1 and TRBJ2-1; 12 bases map to TRBD2. The CDR3 extends over 18 amino acids. CDR1 MGHRA and CDR2 YSYEKL come from the germline V gene. V lost 2 bases to trimming and J lost 5 bases; unmatched junction nucleotides: 10.